Presented here are 11 T cell receptor beta chains from one specimen sequenced in a study of OX40 agonist ivuxolimab in advanced cancers. Some clones are missing from TCRdb's copy, which holds only in-frame ones; the method was immunoSEQ multiplex PCR. The sample consists of tens of thousands of clones, over 70% of them appearing once. The sequencing here drew on CD4+ or CD8+ T cells sorted from blood, taken in a trial of the OX40 agonist ivuxolimab. The receptors stem from an adult with an advanced solid tumor such as melanoma, head and neck, liver or kidney cancer.

This clone was counted a few times. V is TRBV4-1 and J is TRBJ1-2; perhaps TRBD1 as D (5 bases). The CDR3 has 15 residues. Between the trimmed V and J ends, which lost 2 bases and 4 bases, there was a span of 14 bases. The germline CDR1 and CDR2 sequences are MGHRA and YSYEKL. This chain's CDR3 is CASSQLQGAGYGYTF. Written as DNA, the CDR3 is TGCGCCAGCAGCCAACTCCAGGGAGCGGGCTATGGCTACACCTTC.

The chain uses TRBV6-1 and TRBJ1-5; weak D call: TRBD1 (5 bases). Trimming took off 3 bases at V and 9 bases at J, with 15 bases between the two ends. CDR1 MNHNS and CDR2 SASEGT come from the germline V gene. The CDR3 has 14 amino acids. The CDR3 nucleotides read TGTGCCAGCAGTGATGACAGCTTTCTGGGGCCCCAGCATTTT. The encoded protein is CASSDDSFLGPQHF.

This chain links TRBV5-4 with TRBJ2-2, with 12 bases identical to TRBD2. The length of the CDR3 is 15 residues. V was clipped by 5 bases and J by 8 bases; unmatched bases: 7. Germline V CDR1 and CDR2: SGHNT, YYREEE (reference sequence). The CDR3 sequence is CASRLAGGRPGELFF. In DNA, the CDR3 is TGTGCCAGCAGGCTAGCGGGAGGGCGACCGGGGGAGCTGTTTTTT.

The rearrangement uses TRBV5-4 and TRBJ1-3; 7 bases line up with TRBD1. With 4 bases clipped from V and 0 bases from J, the junction kept 7 bases outside the gene matches. The CDR3 loop spans 16 amino acids. CDR1 SGHNT and CDR2 YYREEE come from the germline V gene (reference sequence). CDR3 in DNA: TGTGCCAGCAGCAACCCGGGGACAGTCTCTGGAAACACCATATATTTT. It yields the protein CASSNPGTVSGNTIYF.

There are a few counts of this clone. The CDR3 region is CASEGGQGSNGYTF. The CDR3 DNA follows: TGTGCCAGCGAGGGAGGTCAGGGAAGTAACGGCTACACCTTC. The rearrangement links TRBV2 to TRBJ1-2; a possible D gene is TRBD1 (5 bases). Trimming shortened V by 8 bases and J by 8 bases, and 21 bases separated the two germline ends. CDR3 size: 14 residues. Per germline, CDR1 SNHLY and CDR2 FYNNEI.

This rearrangement joins TRBV9 to TRBJ1-4, with TRBD1 identical over 7 bases. Germline CDR1 and CDR2: SGDLS and YYNGEE. J gave up 0 bases and V 5 bases, and 1 base lay outside the gene matches. This CDR3 has 14 residues. The CDR3 reads CASSGTATNEKLFF. The CDR3 coding sequence is TGTGCCAGCAGTGGGACAGCAACTAATGAAAAACTGTTTTTT.

This clone has only one observation. V is TRBV6-5 and J is TRBJ1-2; no firm D call. V gave up 6 bases and J gave up 5 bases, with 16 bases separating them. Germline V gives CDR1 MNHEY, CDR2 SVGAGI. CDR3 length: 14 amino acids. The CDR3 is CASRESGGYYGYTF. The CDR3 nucleotides are TGTGCCAGCAGAGAAAGCGGTGGTTATTATGGCTACACCTTC.

This clone was found a few times. The chain combines TRBV7-9 with TRBJ1-6, with D maybe TRBD1 (5 bases). CDR1 SEHNR and CDR2 FQNEAQ come from the germline V gene (reference sequence). The CDR3 runs to 15 residues. V was clipped by 5 bases and J by 8 bases, with 16 bases between them. CDR3 nucleotide sequence: TGTGCCAGCAGCCCCCAGTGGGGCGGGGATTCACCCCTCCACTTT. It codes for CASSPQWGGDSPLHF.

This rearrangement joins TRBV6-1 to TRBJ2-1; no clear D gene. Trimming removed 4 bases from V and 0 bases from J, with 13 bases in between. CDR1 is MNHNS, CDR2 SASEGT, per germline. The CDR3 totals 16 residues. Here the CDR3 DNA reads TGTGCCAGCAGTGGAGGTGGCAGTGGCTCCTACAATGAGCAGTTCTTC. Translated, it gives CASSGGGSGSYNEQFF.

The CDR3 DNA is TGTGCCAGCAGCCTAGCGGGAGGGAGGAACGAGCAGTACTTC. Its translation: CASSLAGGRNEQYF. The rearrangement joins TRBV2 to TRBJ2-7; 12 positions agree with TRBD2. Germline V lookup: CDR1 SNHLY, CDR2 FYNNEI. CDR3 length: 14 amino acids. After removal of 6 bases from V and 5 bases from J, the junction contained 5 bases not matched to a gene. Combining the CDR3 with reference TRBV2 and TRBJ2-7 gives the whole variable domain EPEVTQTPSHQVTQMGQEVILRCVPISNHLYFYWYRQILGQKVEFLVSFYNNEISEKSEIFDDQFSVERPDGSNFTLKIRSTKLEDSAMYFCASSLAGGRNEQYFGPGTRLTVT.

Only a few counts were recorded for this clone. This chain uses TRBV19 with TRBJ1-5, with a tentative D call TRBD1 (5 bases). V was clipped by 5 bases and J by 4 bases, with 12 bases between them. CDR3 length: 14 amino acids. Germline-derived CDR1 and CDR2 are LNHDA and SQIVND (reference sequence). The CDR3 DNA sequence: TGTGCCAGTAGTGGGGCAGCGGAAAATCAGCCCCAGCATTTT. Protein: CASSGAAENQPQHF.